This entry is about one T cell receptor beta chain. The data were obtained in a study of cytomegalovirus exposure and HLA in healthy donors. PCR amplification relied on 60 Vbeta primers (plus 13 Jbeta primers). TCRdb's table, derived via immunoSEQ multiplex PCR, lists solely in-frame clones and lacks some. This table holds some 110,000 clones, about 13% found once. This CDR3 comprises 18 residues. Germline trimming cut 1 base from V and 3 bases from J; bases unmatched to any gene: 8. CDR1 and CDR2 (germline): MGHDK, SYGVNS. The sequenced material came from PBMCs. V usage is TRBV25-1 and J usage is TRBJ2-6; the match to TRBD1 covers 8 bases. The sequence derives from a middle-aged man in good health and CMV-seropositive. The DNA for the CDR3 is TGTGCCAGCAGTGAATCCGGCAGGGGGCCGTTTGGGGCCAACGTCCTGACTTTC. Translation: CASSESGRGPFGANVLTF. The whole variable domain, filled in from reference TRBV25-1 and TRBJ2-6, reads EADIYQTPRYLVIGTGKKITLECSQTMGHDKMYWYQQDPGMELHLIHYSYGVNSTEKGDLSSESTVSRIRTEHFPLTLESARPSHTSQYLCASSESGRGPFGANVLTFGAGSRLTVL.